The 2 T cell receptor beta chains below come from one sample, sequenced in a study of human T cells and chemical hapten exposure. MiXCR, applied by TCRdb to the RACE reads, yields one record per CDR3 protein. The sample consists of approximately 80,000 distinct CDR3 sequences, 10% of them appearing once. Time point specified: patch test 2, 6 weeks after DPC sensitization. Specified treatment: therapeutic diphenylcyclopropenone sensitization with weekly scalp DPC. This sample comprised whole blood, obtained in connection with sensitization to the hapten diphenylcyclopropenone (DPC). Receptor source: a woman aged 50 to 65 with alopecia areata. Some clones in this sample may be carry-over from other donors' samples.

The chain has TRBV24-1 and TRBJ1-2; 9 nucleotides agree with TRBD1. The V segment lost 2 bases and the J segment 3 bases; nucleotides outside the gene matches: 6. The CDR3 contains 16 residues. CDR1 is KGHDR and CDR2 is SFDVKD in the germline V gene. For the CDR3, the DNA is TGTGCCACCAGTGATTACTCGACAGGGGGAGACTATGGCTACACCTTC. This encodes CATSDYSTGGDYGYTF.

This sequence joins TRBV4-1 and TRBJ1-1, with D unresolved. CDR1 and CDR2 from the germline V gene are MGHRA and YSYEKL. CDR3 length: 17 amino acids. The V end lost 3 bases, the J end lost 1 base, and 18 bases lay between the germline ends. CDR3: CASSHFTTRKRNTEAFF. For the CDR3, the DNA is TGCGCCAGCAGCCACTTTACGACAAGGAAAAGGAACACTGAAGCTTTCTTT.